This T cell receptor beta chain was found in a study of tumor-infiltrating lymphocytes in primary liver carcinoma. Study information: Donors had hepatocellular carcinoma or combined HCC and intrahepatic cholangiocarcinoma. Broader study findings: Tumors had a significantly higher top-250-clone fraction than blood (p = 0.039).

From about 490 ng of total RNA, TCR beta-specific cDNA was reverse-transcribed using a constant-region primer. Each TCR beta library was derived from three nested multiplex PCR rounds that employed slightly modified ARM-PCR. Running 9 to 10 cycles apiece, the first two PCR rounds relied on TRBV1-TRBV30 forward primers together with a C-beta reverse primer. TCRdb independently ran MiXCR on the multiplex PCR reads; one entry per CDR3 protein. The sample records approximately 300,000 distinct CDR3 sequences, roughly two thirds being singletons. The length of the CDR3 is 14 residues. Per the germline V gene, CDR1 is SQVTM and CDR2 is ANQGSEA. J gave up 2 bases and V 6 bases, and 4 bases lay outside the gene matches. Many counts were recorded for this clonotype. As yet, its antigen is unknown. Unsorted whole blood supplied the RNA, and germline DNA was extracted too. Around 4 milliliters of peripheral blood were drawn presurgically.

The TCR sequence derives from a man aged 40-50 years with primary liver carcinoma and hepatitis B virus infection. This chain uses TRBV29-1 with TRBJ2-6, with TRBD1 matching over 7 bases. Sequencing was done on a sample of peripheral blood. This CDR3 reads CSVVTGAGANVLTF. The CDR3 nucleotides are TGCAGCGTCGTCACAGGGGCTGGGGCCAACGTCCTGACTTTC.